This passage covers 22 T cell receptor beta chains from one sample sequenced in a study of somatic mutations in cytotoxic T cells in rheumatoid arthritis (dated by TCRdb to about 2017). The library came from the immunoSEQ multiplex PCR assay. TCRdb's version of the immuneACCESS table is confined to in-frame rearrangements and falls short of the full clone set. An unresolved V gene accounts for under half of the shortfall where checked; the remainder is of unknown origin. A total of about 3,900 clones appear in this sample, over 85% of them only once. 7% to 9% of the sample belongs to the ten largest clones. Sequences were obtained from CD8+ T cells sorted from blood. The receptor source for this set is a woman between 55 and 75 years old with rheumatoid arthritis.

The rearrangement uses TRBV7-9 and TRBJ1-2; TRBD1 matches 7 bases. This CDR3 is 14 amino acids long. The germline CDR1 and CDR2 sequences are SEHNR and FQNEAQ (reference sequence). The junction had 8 bases not matched to a gene; V was cut back by 6 bases and J by 4 bases. Written as DNA, the CDR3 is TGTGCCAGCAGGGGCACAGGGGTAGGCTATGGCTACACCTTC. It encodes CASRGTGVGYGYTF. Looking up the rest from reference TRBV7-9 and TRBJ1-2 gives the full variable domain: DTGVSQNPRHKITKRGQNVTFRCDPISEHNRLYWYRQTLGQGPEFLTYFQNEAQLEKSRLLSDRFSAERPKGSFSTLEIQRTEQGDSAMYLCASRGTGVGYGYTFGSGTRLTVV.

A remark on this clone: At the DNA level, this CDR3 is encoded by other sequences in the same sample as well. The rearrangement joins TRBV5-8 to TRBJ2-7, with 9 bases identical to TRBD1. This CDR3 spans 14 amino acids. V gave up 4 bases and J gave up 2 bases; unmatched junction bases: 4. Per the germline V gene, CDR1 is SGHTS and CDR2 is YDEGEE. The CDR3 DNA reads as TGTGCCAGCAGCCTGGGGACAGGGACCTACGAGCAGTACGTC. Translated, it gives CASSLGTGTYEQYV.

The genes are TRBV7-9 and TRBJ2-1; the match to TRBD2 covers 10 bases. This CDR3 has 14 residues. Germline V CDR1 and CDR2: SEHNR, FQNEAQ (reference sequence). With 1 base clipped from V and 9 bases from J, the junction kept 3 bases outside the gene matches. CDR3 amino acids: CASSLVLAGVEQFF. The CDR3 DNA reads TGTGCCAGCAGCTTAGTGCTAGCGGGAGTTGAGCAGTTCTTC.

V usage is TRBV9 and J usage is TRBJ1-1; D is unresolved. CDR1 and CDR2 (germline): SGDLS, YYNGEE. V was shortened by 3 bases and J by 1 base, with 10 bases between the two germline ends. This CDR3 region has 14 residues. The CDR3 bases are TGTGCCAGCAGCGCCCTCCCGAGGAACACTGAAGCTTTCTTT. This translates into CASSALPRNTEAFF.

This sequence joins TRBV10-3 and TRBJ1-2; D is undetermined. V was pared by 4 bases and J by 7 bases, with 7 bases between. The CDR3 spans 11 residues. The germline V gene encodes CDR1 ENHRY and CDR2 SYGVKD. The DNA of the CDR3 is TGTGCCATCAGTGTAGGCGGTGGCTACACCTTC. Its translation is CAISVGGGYTF.

The V and J genes are TRBV2 and TRBJ2-1; TRBD2 matches 11 bases. Germline CDR1 is SNHLY and CDR2 is FYNNEI. This CDR3 is built from 16 residues. Losses at the gene ends were 4 bases for V and 3 bases for J; bases not matched to a gene: 5. DNA of the CDR3: TGTGCCAGCAGTGGGCTAGCGGGGGGCCTCTACAATGAGCAGTTCTTC. Its protein product is CASSGLAGGLYNEQFF.

The V gene is TRBV6-5, the J gene TRBJ2-5; 7 positions agree with TRBD2. Germline CDR1 reads MNHEY; CDR2 reads SVGAGI. The CDR3 is made up of 16 amino acids. After removal of 0 bases from V and 2 bases from J, the junction contained 6 bases not matched to a gene. CDR3 protein: CASSYSSGERQETQYF. CDR3 DNA sequence: TGTGCCAGCAGTTACTCCAGCGGGGAGAGACAAGAGACCCAGTACTTC.

The chain links TRBV6-9 to TRBJ1-1, with TRBD1 matching 8 bases. CDR1 is MNHGY, CDR2 SVAAGI, per germline. The CDR3 spans 15 residues. V was pared by 8 bases and J by 3 bases, with 11 bases of the junction left unmatched. This CDR3 is CASERTGPLHTEAFF. The CDR3 bases are TGTGCCAGCGAGAGGACAGGGCCTTTGCACACTGAAGCTTTCTTT.

The V call is TRBV11-2, the J call TRBJ2-3; weak D call: TRBD2 (5 bases). This CDR3 contains 16 residues. Germline assignment: CDR1 SGHAT and CDR2 FQNNGV. Trimming removed 6 bases at V and 0 bases at J, with 16 bases between. For the CDR3, the DNA is TGTGCCAGCAGTCAAGGAGTGAGCGGCAGCACAGATACGCAGTATTTT. Translation gives CASSQGVSGSTDTQYF. Supplemented by reference TRBV11-2 and TRBJ2-3, the full variable domain reads EAGVAQSPRYKIIEKRQSVAFWCNPISGHATLYWYQQILGQGPKLLIQFQNNGVVDDSQLPKDRFSAERLKGVDSTLKIQPAKLEDSAVYLCASSQGVSGSTDTQYFGPGTRLTVL.

The chain recombines TRBV7-8 with TRBJ2-7; possibly TRBD2 for D (5 bases). CDR1 and CDR2 (germline): SGHVS, FQNEAQ. Trimming stripped 9 bases from V and 2 bases from J, with 17 bases between. The CDR3 spans 14 residues. This CDR3 reads CASRPWRSAYEQYF. In DNA form, the CDR3 reads TGTGCCAGTCGCCCCTGGAGGAGCGCCTACGAGCAGTACTTC.

V is TRBV7-2 and J is TRBJ2-7; TRBD2 aligns across 7 bases. Germline-derived CDR1 and CDR2 are SGHTA and FQGNSA. The CDR3 runs 15 residues. With 1 base clipped from V and 3 bases from J, the junction kept 6 bases outside the gene matches. The CDR3 nucleotides are TGTGCCAGCAGCTTAGGTGGGAGGGCCTACTACGAGCAGTACTTC. Protein product: CASSLGGRAYYEQYF.

The CDR3 loop is CASSQGLQGNYGYTF. Written as DNA, the CDR3 is TGCGCCAGCAGCCAAGGGCTGCAGGGGAACTATGGCTACACCTTC. V usage is TRBV4-1 and J usage is TRBJ1-2; tentatively, D is TRBD1 (6 bases). The V gene's germline CDR1 is MGHRA and CDR2 YSYEKL. The CDR3 is 15 residues long. Trimming left V 1 base short and J 2 bases short, with 11 bases between.

The count of this clone is one. The V and J genes are TRBV5-4 and TRBJ2-2; TRBD2 matches at 14 bases. V shed 3 bases and J 4 bases; nucleotides not matched to a gene: 8. The germline CDR1 and CDR2 sequences are SGHNT and YYREEE (reference sequence). This CDR3 region has 18 residues. The CDR3 loop reads CASSSRPTSGGATGELFF. CDR3 DNA sequence: TGTGCCAGCAGCTCCCGTCCGACTAGCGGGGGGGCCACCGGGGAGCTGTTTTTT.

The chain joins TRBV27 to TRBJ2-7; TRBD2 matches 9 bases. The germline CDR1 and CDR2 sequences are MNHEY and SMNVEV (reference sequence). V was clipped by 3 bases and J by 6 bases; unmatched bases: 6. CDR3 size: 14 residues. The chain's CDR3 is CASSLGGGAGEQYV. The CDR3 DNA reads as TGTGCCAGCAGTTTGGGCGGGGGGGCCGGCGAGCAGTACGTC.

V and J are TRBV4-1 and TRBJ1-5, with D possibly being TRBD1 (5 bases). In germline, CDR1 is MGHRA, CDR2 YSYEKL. V lost 5 bases, J lost 0 bases, and 14 bases lay in between. The CDR3 is 16 residues long. CDR3 in DNA: TGCGCCAGCAGCTCCCAGACAGCCTATAGCAATCAGCCCCAGCATTTT. It codes for CASSSQTAYSNQPQHF.

The chain uses TRBV4-1 and TRBJ2-1; weak D call: TRBD2 (5 bases). This CDR3 is 15 amino acids long. V lost 4 bases and J lost 0, with 10 bases in between. The germline gives CDR1 MGHRA, CDR2 YSYEKL. The CDR3 sequence: CASSPLESSYNEQFF. The CDR3 DNA follows: TGCGCCAGCAGCCCACTAGAGAGCTCCTACAATGAGCAGTTCTTC.

The chain combines TRBV5-1 with TRBJ2-5; tentative D call: TRBD1 (6 bases). Trimming removed 5 bases at V and 0 bases at J, with 14 bases between. The V gene's germline CDR1 is SGHRS and CDR2 YFSETQ. This CDR3 region has 15 residues. CDR3 sequence: CASSWTASYQETQYF. The CDR3 DNA is TGCGCCAGCAGTTGGACAGCTTCGTACCAAGAGACCCAGTACTTC. Based on the CDR3 plus reference TRBV5-1 and TRBJ2-5, the full variable domain is KAGVTQTPRYLIKTRGQQVTLSCSPISGHRSVSWYQQTPGQGLQFLFEYFSETQRNKGNFPGRFSGRQFSNSRSEMNVSTLELGDSALYLCASSWTASYQETQYFGPGTRLLVL.

The V call is TRBV2, the J call TRBJ2-7, with TRBD2 identical over 7 bases. V was clipped by 10 bases and J by 6 bases; unmatched bases: 21. The CDR3 loop spans 16 amino acids. Germline V CDR1 and CDR2: SNHLY, FYNNEI. CDR3: CATRSGASYVTGEQYV. CDR3 in DNA: TGTGCCACCAGGAGCGGGGCATCGTACGTTACTGGCGAGCAGTACGTC.

In its sample, this clone was seen a few times. The rearrangement links TRBV5-5 to TRBJ2-3; 7 bases line up with TRBD2. V was pared by 2 bases and J by 4 bases, with 7 bases of the junction left unmatched. Germline CDR1 SGHKS, CDR2 YYEKEE (reference sequence). CDR3 length: 15 residues. The CDR3 loop is CASSFVAGGADTQYF. The CDR3 DNA sequence: TGTGCCAGCAGCTTCGTAGCGGGTGGGGCAGATACGCAGTATTTT.

Concerning this clone: This same CDR3 is encoded by further DNA sequences in the sample. The gene calls are TRBV6-1 and TRBJ1-6; 11 nucleotides match TRBD1. The junction had 10 bases not matched to a gene; V was cut back by 8 bases and J by 13 bases. The germline V gene encodes CDR1 MNHNS and CDR2 SASEGT. The CDR3 runs to 14 residues. The CDR3 here is CASQDRGLFSPLHF. In DNA, the CDR3 is TGTGCCAGCCAGGACAGGGGGCTGTTTTCCCCCCTCCACTTT.

The chain combines TRBV27 with TRBJ1-5, with a tentative D call TRBD1 (5 bases). Germline V lookup: CDR1 MNHEY, CDR2 SMNVEV (reference sequence). The CDR3 sequence is 14 residues long. V was cut by 5 bases and J by 5 bases, with 13 bases left in between. This CDR3 is CASSTQGSHQPQHF. The CDR3 nucleotides read TGTGCCAGCAGTACTCAGGGTTCCCATCAGCCCCAGCATTTT.

This clone was counted once. The CDR3 nucleotides are TGTGCCAGCAGTAGACTAGCGGGGCTCACAGATACGCAGTATTTT. Its protein is CASSRLAGLTDTQYF. This rearrangement joins TRBV2 to TRBJ2-3; 11 nucleotides align to TRBD2. J was trimmed by 2 bases and V by 5 bases; bases with no gene match: 3. The CDR3 has 15 residues. CDR1 SNHLY and CDR2 FYNNEI come from the germline V gene.